This TCR beta chain was sequenced for a study of beta chain features in type 1 diabetes. Study details: Age, gender and cell yields were alike across patients and healthy donors. The study, taken as a whole, reports: TCRB rearrangement may or may not be influenced by HLA type; here this remained unresolved. In patients and controls equally, PCR might favor templates that are shorter.

Sorting that relied on CD45RO/CCR7/CD25/CD127/CD95/CD27 yielded CD4+ naive, central memory, regulatory and stem cell-like memory cells. CDR3 size: 15 residues. From germline, CDR1 is SEHNR and CDR2 FQNEAQ (reference sequence). Trimming shortened V by 4 bases and J by 5 bases, and 17 bases separated the two germline ends. This clone appeared a few times. Its antigen is undetermined. Isolated RNA was reverse transcribed in full, so expressed TCRB transcripts were sequenced. TCRdb's copy holds only in-frame clones and misses some; the assay was immunoSEQ multiplex PCR. Of 200,000 to 250,000 clones listed, about 25% are singletons.

The rearrangement links TRBV7-9 to TRBJ2-5; maybe TRBD1 (6 bases). This TCR was sampled from a man aged 30 to 45 in good health. The sample was central memory CD4+ T cells from blood. The CDR3 sequence is CASSSLPRGTETQYF. CDR3 bases: TGTGCCAGCAGCTCCCTACCCAGGGGAACGGAGACCCAGTACTTC.